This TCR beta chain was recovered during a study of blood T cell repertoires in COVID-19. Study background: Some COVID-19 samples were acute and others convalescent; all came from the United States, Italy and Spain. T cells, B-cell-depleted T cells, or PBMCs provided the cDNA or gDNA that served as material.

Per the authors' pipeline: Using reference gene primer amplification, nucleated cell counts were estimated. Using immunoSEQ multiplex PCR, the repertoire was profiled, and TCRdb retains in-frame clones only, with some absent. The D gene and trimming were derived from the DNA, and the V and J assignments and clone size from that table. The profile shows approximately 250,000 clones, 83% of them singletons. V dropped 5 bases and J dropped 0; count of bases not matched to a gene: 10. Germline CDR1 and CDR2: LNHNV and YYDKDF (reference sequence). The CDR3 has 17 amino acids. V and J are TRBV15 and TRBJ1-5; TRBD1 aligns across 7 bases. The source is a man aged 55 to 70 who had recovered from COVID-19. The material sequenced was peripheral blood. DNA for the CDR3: TGTGCCACCAGCGAAAATACAGGGGAGTATAGCAATCAGCCCCAGCATTTT. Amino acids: CATSENTGEYSNQPQHF.